These T cell receptor beta chains were read from a single sample in a study of T cell responses to AZD1222 COVID-19 vaccine. The repertoire was sequenced with immunoSEQ multiplex PCR; TCRdb's copy has only in-frame clones and lacks some. The data hold 140,000 or so clones, with under 95% observed a single time. The source was peripheral blood, collected on day 0 of AZD1222 vaccination. These receptors were collected from an adult in good health. The CDR3 runs from the conserved cysteine through the conserved F or W. The order of the fields is J gene, CDR3 length, V gene, clone size, D gene, CDR3 protein, CDR3 DNA. The D gene is left open where the match is weak. Some rows mark clone size as missing; the rest say once, few, many or name a class of expanded clone.

j_gene: TRBJ1-1
len: 14
v_gene: TRBV7-2
abundance: few
d_gene: TRBD1
CDR3aa: CASSTRQGNTEAFF
CDR3nt: TGTGCCAGCAGCACGCGACAGGGGAACACTGAAGCTTTCTTT

j_gene: TRBJ1-5
len: 15
v_gene: TRBV5-4
abundance: once
d_gene: TRBD1
CDR3aa: CASSPGAGGDQPQHF
CDR3nt: TGTGCCAGCAGCCCCGGTGCAGGGGGGGATCAGCCCCAGCATTTT

j_gene: TRBJ1-4
len: 15
v_gene: TRBV5-5
abundance: .
d_gene: .
CDR3aa: CASSDPTGGGEKLFF
CDR3nt: TGTGCCAGCAGCGACCCGACGGGAGGTGGTGAAAAACTGTTTTTT

j_gene: TRBJ1-4
len: 15
v_gene: TRBV9
abundance: .
d_gene: TRBD1
CDR3aa: CASSVRQGASEKLFF
CDR3nt: TGTGCCAGCAGCGTGCGACAGGGGGCATCTGAAAAACTGTTTTTT

j_gene: TRBJ1-5
len: 15
v_gene: TRBV10-3
abundance: once
d_gene: .
CDR3aa: CAISDRGARNQPQHF
CDR3nt: TGTGCCATCAGTGACCGGGGGGCTCGCAATCAGCCCCAGCATTTT

j_gene: TRBJ2-1
len: 16
v_gene: TRBV9
abundance: .
d_gene: TRBD2
CDR3aa: CASSVFPGGDYNEQFF
CDR3nt: TGTGCCAGCAGCGTTTTCCCGGGGGGGGACTACAATGAGCAGTTCTTC

j_gene: TRBJ1-5
len: 11
v_gene: TRBV24-1
abundance: .
d_gene: .
CDR3aa: CATNFPQPQHF
CDR3nt: TGTGCCACCAATTTCCCTCAGCCCCAGCATTTT

j_gene: TRBJ2-6
len: 16
v_gene: TRBV24-1
abundance: .
d_gene: .
CDR3aa: CATSDPGTSGANVLTF
CDR3nt: TGTGCCACCAGTGACCCAGGGACCTCTGGGGCCAACGTCCTGACTTTC

j_gene: TRBJ1-5
len: 16
v_gene: TRBV5-1
abundance: .
d_gene: .
CDR3aa: CASSLSPGTSYQPQHF
CDR3nt: TGCGCCAGCAGCTTGAGTCCAGGGACCAGCTATCAGCCCCAGCATTTT

j_gene: TRBJ1-2
len: 12
v_gene: TRBV5-6
abundance: .
d_gene: .
CDR3aa: CASSFDRTGYTF
CDR3nt: TGTGCCAGCAGCTTCGACAGGACCGGCTACACCTTC

j_gene: TRBJ2-7
len: 13
v_gene: TRBV10-3
abundance: once
d_gene: .
CDR3aa: CAITATDAYEQYF
CDR3nt: TGTGCCATCACCGCGACAGATGCCTACGAGCAGTACTTC

j_gene: TRBJ1-2
len: 13
v_gene: TRBV3-1/TRBV3-2
abundance: .
d_gene: .
CDR3aa: CASSPQTGQGYTF
CDR3nt: TGTGCCAGCAGCCCACAGACGGGCCAGGGCTACACCTTC

j_gene: TRBJ2-5
len: 13
v_gene: TRBV6-5
abundance: .
d_gene: .
CDR3aa: CASSYSLRETQYF
CDR3nt: TGTGCCAGCAGTTACTCGCTTCGGGAGACCCAGTACTTC

j_gene: TRBJ2-1
len: 18
v_gene: TRBV11-2
abundance: .
d_gene: .
CDR3aa: CASSLVGPPWGAGNEQFF
CDR3nt: TGTGCCAGCAGCTTAGTGGGGCCTCCGTGGGGGGCAGGGAATGAGCAGTTCTTC

j_gene: TRBJ2-3
len: 15
v_gene: TRBV5-4
abundance: .
d_gene: TRBD1
CDR3aa: CASRRQGLSTDTQYF
CDR3nt: TGTGCCAGCAGACGACAGGGGTTAAGCACAGATACGCAGTATTTT

j_gene: TRBJ1-6
len: 15
v_gene: TRBV5-4
abundance: .
d_gene: TRBD1
CDR3aa: CASSRGTVYNSPLHF
CDR3nt: TGTGCCAGCAGCCGCGGGACAGTTTATAATTCACCCCTCCACTTT

j_gene: TRBJ1-5
len: 14
v_gene: TRBV15
abundance: .
d_gene: .
CDR3aa: CATSVSYSNQPQHF
CDR3nt: TGTGCCACCAGCGTATCTTATAGCAATCAGCCCCAGCATTTT

j_gene: TRBJ2-3
len: 14
v_gene: TRBV7-2
abundance: .
d_gene: .
CDR3aa: CASELRGNTDTQYF
CDR3nt: TGTGCCAGCGAGCTTAGGGGCAACACAGATACGCAGTATTTT

j_gene: TRBJ1-6
len: 15
v_gene: TRBV28
abundance: once
d_gene: .
CDR3aa: CASSSSGGVNSPLHF
CDR3nt: TGTGCCAGCAGTTCGAGCGGGGGAGTCAATTCACCCCTCCACTTT

j_gene: TRBJ1-2
len: 13
v_gene: TRBV5-4
abundance: .
d_gene: .
CDR3aa: CASSFGGNYGYTF
CDR3nt: TGTGCCAGCAGCTTCGGGGGGAACTATGGCTACACCTTC

j_gene: TRBJ1-4
len: 13
v_gene: TRBV7-8
abundance: .
d_gene: .
CDR3aa: CASSLGGNEKLFF
CDR3nt: TGTGCCAGCAGCTTAGGGGGAAATGAAAAACTGTTTTTT

j_gene: TRBJ2-5
len: 13
v_gene: TRBV10-3
abundance: .
d_gene: .
CDR3aa: CAISGDGGWTQYF
CDR3nt: TGTGCCATCAGTGGGGACGGTGGTTGGACCCAGTACTTC

j_gene: TRBJ2-5
len: 14
v_gene: TRBV10-3
abundance: .
d_gene: .
CDR3aa: CATGMSGDQETQYF
CDR3nt: TGTGCCACGGGGATGTCAGGGGACCAAGAGACCCAGTACTTC

j_gene: TRBJ2-5
len: 14
v_gene: TRBV6-5
abundance: .
d_gene: TRBD2
CDR3aa: CASLWGGLGETQYF
CDR3nt: TGTGCCAGTCTTTGGGGGGGGTTAGGAGAGACCCAGTACTTC

j_gene: TRBJ2-7
len: 12
v_gene: TRBV3-1/TRBV3-2
abundance: .
d_gene: .
CDR3aa: CASSPRYNEQYF
CDR3nt: TGTGCCAGCAGCCCGCGGTACAACGAGCAGTACTTC

j_gene: TRBJ1-1
len: 15
v_gene: TRBV18
abundance: .
d_gene: .
CDR3aa: CASSPSNRPNTEAFF
CDR3nt: TGTGCCAGCTCACCGTCGAACAGACCGAACACTGAAGCTTTCTTT

j_gene: TRBJ1-2
len: 15
v_gene: TRBV5-4
abundance: .
d_gene: TRBD1
CDR3aa: CASSLDLQGARGYTF
CDR3nt: TGTGCCAGCAGCTTGGACTTACAGGGGGCGCGGGGCTACACCTTC

j_gene: TRBJ2-7
len: 15
v_gene: TRBV10-1
abundance: .
d_gene: .
CDR3aa: CASSESDGGLYEQYF
CDR3nt: TGCGCCAGCAGTGAGTCTGACGGGGGTTTATACGAGCAGTACTTC

j_gene: TRBJ1-2
len: 15
v_gene: TRBV5-1
abundance: .
d_gene: TRBD1
CDR3aa: CASSSLGGAGYGYTF
CDR3nt: TGCGCCAGCAGCTCCTTAGGGGGCGCAGGGTATGGCTACACCTTC

j_gene: TRBJ1-5
len: 18
v_gene: TRBV7-5
abundance: .
d_gene: .
CDR3aa: CARSHTPTRTGGRQPQHF
CDR3nt: TGTGCCAGAAGCCACACCCCTACCCGGACAGGGGGGCGGCAGCCCCAGCATTTT

j_gene: TRBJ1-1
len: 15
v_gene: TRBV7-6
abundance: once
d_gene: .
CDR3aa: CASSPRTVMNTEAFF
CDR3nt: TGTGCCAGCAGCCCGAGGACGGTTATGAACACTGAAGCTTTCTTT

j_gene: TRBJ2-7
len: 16
v_gene: TRBV10-3
abundance: .
d_gene: .
CDR3aa: CAISDPKSPSAREQYF
CDR3nt: TGTGCCATCAGTGACCCAAAGTCGCCCAGCGCTCGCGAGCAGTACTTC

j_gene: TRBJ1-1
len: 16
v_gene: TRBV28
abundance: few
d_gene: TRBD1
CDR3aa: CASSPQLGTGNPEAFF
CDR3nt: TGTGCCAGCAGTCCTCAACTAGGGACAGGGAATCCTGAAGCTTTCTTT

j_gene: TRBJ2-7
len: 16
v_gene: TRBV9
abundance: once
d_gene: TRBD1
CDR3aa: CASSVGGQGGTYEQYF
CDR3nt: TGTGCCAGCAGCGTAGGGGGACAGGGTGGTACCTACGAGCAGTACTTC

j_gene: TRBJ2-2
len: 13
v_gene: TRBV4-2
abundance: .
d_gene: .
CDR3aa: CASSQIDTGELFF
CDR3nt: TGTGCCAGCAGCCAAATTGACACCGGGGAGCTGTTTTTT

j_gene: TRBJ1-4
len: 15
v_gene: TRBV6-5
abundance: once
d_gene: .
CDR3aa: CASSSFGGRVEKLFF
CDR3nt: TGTGCCAGCAGCTCGTTCGGGGGCCGAGTAGAAAAACTGTTTTTT

j_gene: TRBJ1-1
len: 13
v_gene: TRBV9
abundance: .
d_gene: .
CDR3aa: CASSVVTNTEAFF
CDR3nt: TGTGCCAGCAGCGTAGTCACTAACACTGAAGCTTTCTTT

j_gene: TRBJ2-7
len: 15
v_gene: TRBV6-4
abundance: .
d_gene: .
CDR3aa: CASRREHGSSYEQYF
CDR3nt: TGTGCCAGCAGGCGGGAACACGGGTCCTCCTACGAGCAGTACTTC

j_gene: TRBJ1-5
len: 15
v_gene: TRBV6-2/TRBV6-3
abundance: .
d_gene: TRBD1
CDR3aa: CASSLQGTTNQPQHF
CDR3nt: TGTGCCAGCAGTCTACAGGGGACCACCAATCAGCCCCAGCATTTT

j_gene: TRBJ2-1
len: 18
v_gene: TRBV4-3
abundance: .
d_gene: TRBD2
CDR3aa: CASSQGAVAGGFYNEQFF
CDR3nt: TGCGCCAGCAGCCAAGGGGCGGTAGCGGGGGGATTTTACAATGAGCAGTTCTTC

j_gene: TRBJ2-5
len: 17
v_gene: TRBV5-1
abundance: once
d_gene: TRBD2
CDR3aa: CASSLGASGGAQETQYF
CDR3nt: TGCGCCAGCAGCTTGGGGGCCAGCGGGGGGGCCCAAGAGACCCAGTACTTC

j_gene: TRBJ2-2
len: 14
v_gene: TRBV19
abundance: .
d_gene: .
CDR3aa: CASSIEGGAGELFF
CDR3nt: TGTGCCAGTAGTATAGAGGGTGGTGCCGGGGAGCTGTTTTTT

j_gene: TRBJ2-7
len: 14
v_gene: TRBV2
abundance: .
d_gene: .
CDR3aa: CAAQGGRGPYEQYF
CDR3nt: TGTGCCGCCCAAGGGGGGCGCGGGCCCTACGAGCAGTACTTC

j_gene: TRBJ2-1
len: 16
v_gene: TRBV6-5
abundance: .
d_gene: TRBD2
CDR3aa: CASSYRGGASYNEQFF
CDR3nt: TGTGCCAGCAGTTACCGCGGGGGGGCCTCCTACAATGAGCAGTTCTTC